The rows below give T cell receptor beta chains drawn from one sample of a study of control samples from healthy donors and cancer patients. Generated by immunoSEQ multiplex PCR, the TCRdb table keeps only in-frame clones and is missing some. Of 120,000 or so clones listed, just over 90% are singletons. Sequencing input: PBMCs. Source of these receptors: a man aged 45 to 65 with head and neck cancer. The conserved cysteine and the conserved F or W are not part of the CDR3 here. Each record gives: D gene, V gene, J gene, CDR3 protein. A D gene is named only where the DNA matches it firmly.

.	TRBV7-9	TRBJ1-1	ASSLAPQAEAF
.	TRBV29-1	TRBJ2-7	SASYRVDEQY
TRBD2	TRBV30	TRBJ2-1	AWRVSGGARQF
TRBD1	TRBV11-2	TRBJ2-6	ASSLDGQGAGGANVLT
TRBD2	TRBV6-2/TRBV6-3	TRBJ2-3	ASSLYTGGSDTQY
.	TRBV4-1	TRBJ1-4	ASSQAAGVGANEKLF
TRBD2	TRBV5-5	TRBJ2-1	ASSFGGVYNEQF
.	TRBV3-1/TRBV3-2	TRBJ1-1	ASSQTEAF
.	TRBV7-9	TRBJ1-2	ASSLAVNYGYT
.	TRBV14	TRBJ1-2	ASSLAGPYGYT
.	TRBV2	TRBJ1-6	ASTREANSPLH
.	TRBV6-5	TRBJ1-2	ASRRPGSDYGYT
.	TRBV10-2	TRBJ1-6	ASSLPRGDSPLH
.	TRBV7-6	TRBJ2-2	ASSRGTNPGELF
.	TRBV19	TRBJ2-1	ASSIGTYNEQF
TRBD1	TRBV9	TRBJ2-1	ASSVATGGEGEQF
TRBD1	TRBV19	TRBJ1-4	ASNYGTGRGEKLF
.	TRBV7-3	TRBJ2-1	ASSLTRDADEQF
TRBD1	TRBV6-1	TRBJ1-6	ASSEGQGAVNSPLH
TRBD1	TRBV4-1	TRBJ1-5	ASSQDLYRGSSLRPQH
.	TRBV18	TRBJ2-5	ASSPQETQY
.	TRBV2	TRBJ2-7	ASQDRGVTYEQY
.	TRBV6-6	TRBJ1-2	ASLTIREAGYT
.	TRBV28	TRBJ1-3	ASSSHSSSGNTIY
.	TRBV7-9	TRBJ1-1	ASSLERVMNTEAF
TRBD2	TRBV28	TRBJ2-1	ASIAGGPRNEQF
.	TRBV9	TRBJ2-3	ASSVTGTDTQY
.	TRBV24-1	TRBJ2-2	ATSDRTGELF